The entry that follows covers one T cell receptor beta chain sequence. This sample is drawn from a study of blood T cell repertoires in COVID-19. Original handling: Reference gene primer amplification gave estimated nucleated cell counts. Method: immunoSEQ multiplex PCR; TCRdb's copy keeps in-frame clones and lacks some. That table supplies the V and J calls and clone size; D and trimming were determined from the DNA. Of roughly 100,000 clones in the sample, over 75% were seen once. The CDR3 is 10 amino acids. J was trimmed by 10 bases and V by 8 bases; bases with no gene match: 0. Germline V gene sequence: CDR1 SGHVS, CDR2 FQNEAQ.

Sequenced sample: peripheral blood. This chain connects TRBV7-8 to TRBJ1-1; the match to TRBD1 covers 11 bases. This receptor was identified in a man aged 45 to 65 with acute or convalescent COVID-19. CDR3 residues: CASGTGGAFF. The CDR3 DNA reads as TGTGCCAGCGGGACAGGGGGAGCTTTCTTT.